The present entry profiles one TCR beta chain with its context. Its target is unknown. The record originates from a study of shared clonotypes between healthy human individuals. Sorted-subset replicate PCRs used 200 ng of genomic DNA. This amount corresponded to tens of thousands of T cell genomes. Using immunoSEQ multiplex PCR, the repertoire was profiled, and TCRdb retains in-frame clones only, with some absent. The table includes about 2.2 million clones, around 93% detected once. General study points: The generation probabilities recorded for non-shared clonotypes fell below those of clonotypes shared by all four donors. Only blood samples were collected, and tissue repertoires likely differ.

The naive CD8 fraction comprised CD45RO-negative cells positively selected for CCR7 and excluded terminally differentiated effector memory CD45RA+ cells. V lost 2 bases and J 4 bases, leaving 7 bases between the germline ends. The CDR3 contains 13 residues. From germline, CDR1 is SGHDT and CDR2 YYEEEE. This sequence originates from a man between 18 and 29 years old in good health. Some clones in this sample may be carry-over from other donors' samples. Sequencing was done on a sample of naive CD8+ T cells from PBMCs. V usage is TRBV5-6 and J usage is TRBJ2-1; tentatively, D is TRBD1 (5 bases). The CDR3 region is CASSFGQYNEQFF. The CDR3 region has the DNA TGTGCCAGCAGCTTTGGACAATACAATGAGCAGTTCTTC.